Each of the 20 T cell receptor beta chains below was sequenced from the same sample in a study of response to subunit inactivated influenza vaccine. TCRdb called the RT-PCR reads again in MiXCR, with one record for every CDR3 protein. This table holds fewer than 700,000 distinct CDR3 sequences, 10% to 15% found once. The sequencing here drew on PBMCs from blood, taken about 40 days after vaccination. All receptors come from a man aged 50-60 years who received an inactivated influenza vaccine.

The rearrangement joins TRBV10-3 to TRBJ2-7, with D possibly called TRBD1 or TRBD2 (5 bases each). Germline lookup yields CDR1 ENHRY and CDR2 SYGVKD. Trimming shortened V by 4 bases and J by 0 bases, and 13 bases separated the two germline ends. The CDR3 totals 15 residues. This CDR3 reads CAISGTGTSSYEQYF. Here the CDR3 DNA reads TGTGCCATCAGTGGAACCGGGACGAGCTCCTACGAGCAGTACTTC.

This CDR3 reads CASSPDRYGYTF. CDR3 DNA: TGTGCCAGCAGTCCAGACCGCTATGGCTACACCTTC. The V call is TRBV7-9, the J call TRBJ1-2, with no clear D. From germline, CDR1 is SEHNR and CDR2 FQNEAQ (reference sequence). V was clipped by 6 bases and J by 4 bases, with 9 bases between them. The CDR3 runs to 12 residues. The variable domain in full, completed from reference TRBV7-9 and TRBJ1-2, reads DTGVSQNPRHKITKRGQNVTFRCDPISEHNRLYWYRQTLGQGPEFLTYFQNEAQLEKSRLLSDRFSAERPKGSFSTLEIQRTEQGDSAMYLCASSPDRYGYTFGSGTRLTVV.

The chain recombines TRBV15 with TRBJ2-5, with D maybe TRBD2 (5 bases). Trimming left V 8 bases short and J 2 bases short, with 9 bases between. The CDR3 contains 12 residues. Germline V CDR1 and CDR2: LNHNV, YYDKDF (reference sequence). The CDR3 bases are TGTGCCACCCGCACGGGGCAAGAGACCCAGTACTTC. Translating it yields CATRTGQETQYF.

The chain recombines TRBV28 with TRBJ2-7; a weak D match, TRBD1 (5 bases). The length of the CDR3 is 13 residues. Trimming took off 9 bases at V and 0 bases at J, with 12 bases between the two ends. In germline, CDR1 is MDHEN, CDR2 SYDVKM. The CDR3 loop is CASRAGNSYEQYF. DNA for the CDR3: TGTGCCAGTCGGGCAGGGAACTCCTACGAGCAGTACTTC.

This chain uses TRBV28 with TRBJ2-1; no reliable D call. Trimming shortened V by 5 bases and J by 0 bases, and 11 bases separated the two germline ends. Germline loops: CDR1 MDHEN, CDR2 SYDVKM. This CDR3 comprises 15 residues. The CDR3 is CASSKTDSSYNEQFF. Written as DNA, the CDR3 is TGTGCCAGCAGTAAGACGGATAGCTCCTACAATGAGCAGTTCTTC.

The table lists this clonotype with a few counts. The rearrangement links TRBV7-2 to TRBJ2-1; TRBD2 agrees at 11 bases. J was trimmed by 8 bases and V by 5 bases; bases with no gene match: 11. The CDR3 sequence is 16 residues long. The germline CDR1 and CDR2 sequences are SGHTA and FQGNSA. The CDR3: CASSVLAGEGPYEQFF. The CDR3 nucleotides read TGTGCCAGCAGCGTACTAGCGGGAGAAGGGCCCTATGAGCAGTTCTTC.

On this clonotype itself: One junction end does not reproduce the germline sequence, and a read error may be involved. V is TRBV7-2 and J is TRBJ2-7; 8 bases line up with TRBD1. In germline, CDR1 is SGHTA, CDR2 FQGNSA. The CDR3 contains 14 residues. CDR3 nucleotide sequence: TGTGCCAGCAGGCTAAGGACAGGGACCTACGAGCATTACTTC. Translation: CASRLRTGTYEHYF.

The chain uses TRBV28 and TRBJ2-1; no clear D. This CDR3 region has 13 residues. CDR1 and CDR2 from the germline V gene are MDHEN and SYDVKM. The V and J ends lost 5 bases and 5 bases respectively, with 10 bases between them. CDR3 bases: TGTGCCAGCAGTCCCCCGAGGAACAATGAGCAGTTCTTC. Encoded protein: CASSPPRNNEQFF.

There are a few counts of this clonotype. The chain employs TRBV2 and TRBJ2-3; D is undetermined. Trimming shortened V by 1 base and J by 2 bases, and 7 bases separated the two germline ends. CDR1 is SNHLY, CDR2 FYNNEI, per germline. This CDR3 region has 14 residues. This CDR3 reads CASSEGPNTDTQYF. As DNA, the CDR3 is TGTGCCAGCAGTGAAGGACCGAACACAGATACGCAGTATTTT.

The V gene is TRBV6-5, the J gene TRBJ1-2, with TRBD1 matching 7 bases. The junction had 11 bases not matched to a gene; V was cut back by 6 bases and J by 4 bases. The CDR3 contains 15 residues. Per the germline V gene, CDR1 is MNHEY and CDR2 is SVGAGI. The CDR3 here is CASRDSLGQIYGYTF. The CDR3 nucleotides are TGTGCCAGCAGGGACTCACTGGGACAGATCTATGGCTACACCTTC.

This chain uses TRBV4-3 with TRBJ2-7; D is ambiguous. Germline V gives CDR1 LGHNA, CDR2 YSLEER. Trimming removed 0 bases at V and 0 bases at J, with 15 bases between. This CDR3 region has 17 residues. CDR3 sequence (DNA): TGCGCCAGCAGCCAAGATTTCGAGAGCGCCTACTCCTACGAGCAGTACTTC. Its translation is CASSQDFESAYSYEQYF.

This clonotype turned up a few times. The genes are TRBV7-2 and TRBJ2-7, with 8 nucleotides matching TRBD1. The CDR3 is 15 residues long. Germline values: CDR1 SGHTA, CDR2 FQGNSA. Trimming at V came to 1 base and at J to 6 bases, leaving 8 bases not matched to a gene. The CDR3 region is CASSLETGVGTEQYF. As DNA, the CDR3 is TGTGCCAGCAGCTTAGAGACAGGGGTAGGCACCGAGCAGTACTTC.

V gene TRBV28 combines with J gene TRBJ2-5; perhaps TRBD1 as D (6 bases). Deletions cut 6 bases from V and 4 bases from J, with 15 bases between. The germline V gene has CDR1 MDHEN and CDR2 SYDVKM. The CDR3 runs to 14 residues. The CDR3 reads CASSSGTLGETQYF. In DNA, the CDR3 is TGTGCCAGCAGCTCAGGGACATTGGGAGAGACCCAGTACTTC. The full variable domain, in which reference TRBV28 and TRBJ2-5 provide the parts outside the CDR3, is DVKVTQSSRYLVKRTGEKVFLECVQDMDHENMFWYRQDPGLGLRLIYFSYDVKMKEKGDIPEGYSVSREKKERFSLILESASTNQTSMYLCASSSGTLGETQYFGPGTRLLVL.

This chain connects TRBV5-1 to TRBJ2-5, with D maybe TRBD2 (6 bases). This CDR3 region has 16 residues. V shed 6 bases and J shed 0 bases, with 18 bases lying between them. Germline loops: CDR1 SGHRS, CDR2 YFSETQ. CDR3 residues: CASKQAGGINQETQYF. DNA of the CDR3: TGCGCCAGCAAACAAGCAGGAGGGATCAACCAAGAGACCCAGTACTTC.

This clonotype has a handful of counts. This chain joins TRBV11-2 and TRBJ2-2; TRBD2 matches 7 bases. This CDR3 has 16 amino acids. The V segment lost 0 bases and the J segment 5 bases; nucleotides outside the gene matches: 6. Germline V gene data show CDR1 as SGHAT and CDR2 as FQNNGV. CDR3 protein: CASSLEGGGWTGELFF. The CDR3, as DNA: TGTGCCAGCAGCTTAGAAGGCGGGGGTTGGACCGGGGAGCTGTTTTTT.

The V and J genes are TRBV2 and TRBJ1-6; the match to TRBD1 covers 9 bases. The length of the CDR3 is 12 residues. V lost 10 bases and J lost 8; bases outside the gene matches: 3. Germline V lookup: CDR1 SNHLY, CDR2 FYNNEI. The CDR3 nucleotides read TGTGCCAAGGGACAGGGCGATTCACCCCTCCACTTT. Its protein is CAKGQGDSPLHF.

This chain links TRBV6-1 with TRBJ2-3; the match to TRBD2 covers 10 bases. Germline V gene data show CDR1 as MNHNS and CDR2 as SASEGT. The CDR3 consists of 15 residues. V lost 6 bases and J lost 5; bases outside the gene matches: 8. CDR3 in amino acids: CASSSSGRAVDTQYF. CDR3 in DNA: TGTGCCAGCAGCAGCAGCGGGAGGGCCGTAGATACGCAGTATTTT.

This chain links TRBV19 with TRBJ2-2; 7 bases line up with TRBD2. Germline CDR1 and CDR2: LNHDA and SQIVND (reference sequence). Trimming at V came to 6 bases and at J to 2 bases, leaving 6 bases not matched to a gene. This CDR3 has 15 amino acids. The CDR3 here is CASRFSGRNTGELFF. CDR3 bases: TGTGCCAGTAGATTTAGCGGGCGCAACACCGGGGAGCTGTTTTTT. The entire variable domain, with the rest obtained from reference TRBV19 and TRBJ2-2, is as follows: DGGITQSPKYLFRKEGQNVTLSCEQNLNHDAMYWYRQDPGQGLRLIYYSQIVNDFQKGDIAEGYSVSREKKESFPLTVTSAQKNPTAFYLCASRFSGRNTGELFFGEGSRLTVL.

The chain recombines TRBV4-2 with TRBJ2-2; 9 bases line up with TRBD2. This CDR3 spans 17 amino acids. The junction had 6 bases not matched to a gene; V was cut back by 0 bases and J by 4 bases. CDR1 is LGHNA, CDR2 YNFKEQ, per germline. The chain's CDR3 is CASSQDGVAGVTGELFF. The CDR3 DNA reads TGTGCCAGCAGCCAAGATGGGGTAGCGGGGGTCACCGGGGAGCTGTTTTTT.

This clonotype has a handful of counts. The chain recombines TRBV29-1 with TRBJ1-1; D unclear. The CDR3 totals 15 residues. Germline V gene lookup returns CDR1 SQVTM and CDR2 ANQGSEA. Trimming stripped 7 bases from V and 1 base from J, with 19 bases between. The CDR3 sequence: CSAPRPPGENTEAFF. CDR3 DNA: TGCAGCGCCCCTAGACCGCCGGGAGAGAACACTGAAGCTTTCTTT.